This entry concerns a single T cell receptor (beta chain). What it binds is unknown. Germline-derived CDR1 and CDR2 are ENHRY and SYGVKD. The ends lost 4 bases at V and 6 bases at J; junction bases unmatched: 3. The CDR3 contains 13 residues. The data were taken from a study of cytomegalovirus exposure and HLA in healthy donors. General study results and limits: Listed as cytomegalovirus-associated were 164 TCR beta chains. Several V segments, TRBV6-2 and TRBV6-3 among them, could not be told apart and were dropped.

It was healthy bone marrow donors who served as donors. The PCR used 60 Vbeta and 13 Jbeta primers. Sequencing used immunoSEQ multiplex PCR; TCRdb keeps in-frame clones, though not all of them. The data hold around 130,000 clones, with around 72% observed a single time. Sample: PBMCs. The chain employs TRBV10-3 and TRBJ1-2; 9 bases align to TRBD1. This TCR was sampled from a woman aged 40-49 years in good health and CMV-seronegative. CDR3 protein: CAISGRDRDGYTF. The DNA of the CDR3 is TGTGCCATCAGTGGAAGGGACAGGGATGGCTACACCTTC.